This TCR beta chain was sequenced during a study of blood T cell repertoires in COVID-19. On the study more broadly: Samples taken during acute and convalescent COVID-19 were collected in the United States, Italy and Spain. PBMCs, B-cell-depleted T cells, or T cells were the source of the cDNA or gDNA that made up the material.

This CDR3 has 16 amino acids. The trim removed 2 bases at V and 6 bases at J, leaving 11 bases unmatched. The germline V gene encodes CDR1 MNHEY and CDR2 SVGEGT. In its sample, this clone was seen once. In the authors' methods: The assay estimated nucleated cells by amplifying reference gene primers. The protocol was immunoSEQ multiplex PCR, while the TCRdb copy is restricted to in-frame clones and leaves out a portion. Clonal size and the V and J genes are those of that table, whereas D and trimming came from the DNA. The table lists 200,000 to 300,000 clones, roughly 90% of them singletons, with over 1.5% in the top ten.

This receptor was obtained from a man aged 25 to 40 with active or convalescent COVID-19. Input material: peripheral blood. The chain couples TRBV6-2 or TRBV6-3 to TRBJ2-7; 9 bases are shared with TRBD1. DNA for the CDR3: TGTGCCAGCAGTTACACTCTGCGGACAGGGGTAAGCGAGCAGTACTTC. Protein product: CASSYTLRTGVSEQYF.